These 9 T cell receptor beta chains share one sample of origin, sequenced in a study of blood T cell repertoires in COVID-19. Here immunoSEQ multiplex PCR was the method, and the copy in TCRdb shows in-frame clones only, minus some. The top ten clones hold less than 3.5% of a sample with fewer than 130,000 clones, 88% of them seen once. The sequencing input was peripheral blood. All receptors derive from a woman between 50 and 59 years old with acute or convalescent COVID-19.

The chain links TRBV2 to TRBJ2-7, with a possible D match to TRBD1 (6 bases). This CDR3 spans 15 amino acids. The germline CDR1 and CDR2 sequences are SNHLY and FYNNEI. V lost 4 bases to trimming and J lost 2 bases, with 15 bases between them. The CDR3 nucleotides are TGTGCCAGCAGTGCAGGGCAGGGGAATCCCTACGAGCAGTACTTC. Translating gives CASSAGQGNPYEQYF.

V gene TRBV27 combines with J gene TRBJ1-5; 9 bases align to TRBD1. The CDR3 runs to 16 residues. The trim removed 5 bases at V and 4 bases at J, leaving 9 bases unmatched. Germline-derived CDR1 and CDR2 are MNHEY and SMNVEV (reference sequence). CDR3: CASSPKDRGRNQPQHF. The CDR3 bases are TGTGCCAGCAGTCCAAAGGACAGGGGCCGTAATCAGCCCCAGCATTTT.

This chain connects TRBV10-3 to TRBJ2-3, with D possibly being TRBD1 (8 bases). CDR3 length: 16 residues. CDR1 and CDR2 (germline): ENHRY, SYGVKD. V dropped 6 bases and J dropped 3 bases, with 19 bases sitting between them. CDR3 protein: CAISPGQGGETDTQYF. The CDR3 DNA is TGTGCCATCAGCCCCGGACAGGGAGGGGAGACAGATACGCAGTATTTT.

The rearrangement joins TRBV9 to TRBJ2-2; 7 bases line up with TRBD1. Germline loops: CDR1 SGDLS, CDR2 YYNGEE. The ends lost 4 bases at V and 5 bases at J; junction bases unmatched: 8. The CDR3 has 15 amino acids. CDR3: CASSPRQGDTGELFF. As DNA, the CDR3 is TGTGCCAGCAGCCCCCGACAGGGTGATACCGGGGAGCTGTTTTTT. The variable domain in full, with the rest retrieved from reference TRBV9 and TRBJ2-2, is DSGVTQTPKHLITATGQRVTLRCSPRSGDLSVYWYQQSLDQGLQFLIQYYNGEERAKGNILERFSAQQFPDLHSELNLSSLELGDSALYFCASSPRQGDTGELFFGEGSRLTVL.

This clone was counted once. The V and J genes are TRBV30 and TRBJ2-1; unclear D gene. Trimming took off 4 bases at V and 7 bases at J, with 8 bases between the two ends. CDR1 is GTSNPN, CDR2 SVGIG, per germline (reference sequence). The CDR3 consists of 11 residues. CDR3 nucleotide sequence: TGTGCCTGGAAAGACTTGAATGAGCAGTTCTTC. Amino acid sequence: CAWKDLNEQFF. Full variable domain (missing parts from reference TRBV30 and TRBJ2-1): SQTIHQWPATLVQPVGSPLSLECTVEGTSNPNLYWYRQAAGRGLQLLFYSVGIGQISSEVPQNLSASRPQDRQFILSSKKLLLSDSGFYLCAWKDLNEQFFGPGTRLTVL.

The chain is built from TRBV10-3 and TRBJ2-7, with 8 nucleotides matching TRBD2. Germline V gene lookup returns CDR1 ENHRY and CDR2 SYGVKD. The CDR3 runs 16 residues. The J segment lost 6 bases and the V segment lost 3 bases, leaving 13 bases of the junction unmatched. The CDR3 sequence: CAISDPGRASAGEQYF. CDR3 nucleotide sequence: TGTGCCATCAGTGACCCCGGGAGGGCTAGCGCTGGCGAGCAGTACTTC.

The chain employs TRBV27 and TRBJ2-1, with unresolved D. This CDR3 is 15 amino acids long. V was pared by 6 bases and J by 4 bases, with 16 bases between. CDR1 is MNHEY and CDR2 is SMNVEV in the germline V gene (reference sequence). DNA of the CDR3: TGTGCCAGCAGCTCACCGACTTCTGGGTACAATGAGCAGTTCTTC. This translates into CASSSPTSGYNEQFF.

The genes are TRBV28 and TRBJ1-6; D perhaps matches TRBD1 (5 bases). CDR3 length: 15 amino acids. The germline gives CDR1 MDHEN, CDR2 SYDVKM. V lost 6 bases, J lost 7 bases, and 16 bases lay in between. The chain's CDR3 is CASRSRDSRNSPLHF. CDR3 DNA sequence: TGTGCCAGCAGAAGCCGGGACTCCCGAAATTCACCCCTCCACTTT.

The chain couples TRBV2 to TRBJ2-7, with 14 bases aligning to TRBD2. Trimming removed 5 bases from V and 7 bases from J; junction bases left unmatched: 7. This CDR3 region has 15 residues. Germline lookup yields CDR1 SNHLY and CDR2 FYNNEI. The CDR3 region is CASSRGLAGAGEQYF. In DNA, the CDR3 is TGTGCCAGCAGTCGGGGACTAGCGGGAGCTGGAGAGCAGTACTTC.